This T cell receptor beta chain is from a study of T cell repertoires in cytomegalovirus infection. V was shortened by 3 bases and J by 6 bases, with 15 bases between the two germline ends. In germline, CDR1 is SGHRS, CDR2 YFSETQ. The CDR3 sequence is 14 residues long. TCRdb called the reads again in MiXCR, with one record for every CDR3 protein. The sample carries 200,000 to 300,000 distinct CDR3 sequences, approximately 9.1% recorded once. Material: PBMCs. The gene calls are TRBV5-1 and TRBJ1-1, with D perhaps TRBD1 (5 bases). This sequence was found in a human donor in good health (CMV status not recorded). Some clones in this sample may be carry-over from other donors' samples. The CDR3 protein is CASSSTGFGAEAFF. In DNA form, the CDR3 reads TGCGCCAGCAGCTCCACAGGATTTGGAGCTGAAGCTTTCTTT.